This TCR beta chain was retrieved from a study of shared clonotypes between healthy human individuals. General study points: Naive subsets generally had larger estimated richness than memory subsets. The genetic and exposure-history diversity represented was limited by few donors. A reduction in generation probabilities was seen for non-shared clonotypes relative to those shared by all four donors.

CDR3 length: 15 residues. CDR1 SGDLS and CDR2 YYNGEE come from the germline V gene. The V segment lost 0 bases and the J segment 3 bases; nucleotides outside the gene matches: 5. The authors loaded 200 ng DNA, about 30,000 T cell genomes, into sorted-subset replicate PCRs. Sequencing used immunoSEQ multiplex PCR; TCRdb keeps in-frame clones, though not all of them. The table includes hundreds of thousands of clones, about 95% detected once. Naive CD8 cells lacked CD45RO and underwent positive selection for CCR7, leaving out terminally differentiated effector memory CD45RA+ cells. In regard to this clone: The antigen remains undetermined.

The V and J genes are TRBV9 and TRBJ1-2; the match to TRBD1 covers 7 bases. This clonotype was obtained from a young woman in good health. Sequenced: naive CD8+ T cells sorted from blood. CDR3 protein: CASSVEVGQDYGYTF. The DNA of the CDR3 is TGTGCCAGCAGCGTAGAAGTAGGACAGGACTATGGCTACACCTTC.